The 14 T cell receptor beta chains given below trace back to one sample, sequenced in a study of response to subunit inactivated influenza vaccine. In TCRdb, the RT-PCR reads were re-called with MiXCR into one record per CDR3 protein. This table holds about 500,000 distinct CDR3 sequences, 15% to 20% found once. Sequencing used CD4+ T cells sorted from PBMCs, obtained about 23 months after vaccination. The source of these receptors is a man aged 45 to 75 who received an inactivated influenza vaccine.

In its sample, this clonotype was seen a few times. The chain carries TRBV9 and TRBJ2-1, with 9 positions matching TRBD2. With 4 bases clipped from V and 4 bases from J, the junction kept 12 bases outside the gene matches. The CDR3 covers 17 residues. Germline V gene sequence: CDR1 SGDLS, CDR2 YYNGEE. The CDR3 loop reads CASSPRASGVGYNEQFF. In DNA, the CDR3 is TGTGCCAGCAGCCCGAGGGCTAGCGGGGTCGGATACAATGAGCAGTTCTTC.

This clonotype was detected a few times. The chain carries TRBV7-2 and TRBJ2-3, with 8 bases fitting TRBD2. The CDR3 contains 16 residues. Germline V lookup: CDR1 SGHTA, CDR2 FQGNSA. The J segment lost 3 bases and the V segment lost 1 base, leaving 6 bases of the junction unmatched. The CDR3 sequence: CASSLGLSGATDTQYF. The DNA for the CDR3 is TGTGCCAGCAGCTTAGGCCTTAGCGGGGCTACAGATACGCAGTATTTT.

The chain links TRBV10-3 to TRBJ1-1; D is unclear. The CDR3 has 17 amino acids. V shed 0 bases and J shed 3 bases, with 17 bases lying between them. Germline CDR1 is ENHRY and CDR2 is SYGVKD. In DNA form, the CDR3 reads TGTGCCATCAGTGAGTCGCCTGTCCTCGGTCAGGACACTGAAGCTTTCTTT. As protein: CAISESPVLGQDTEAFF.

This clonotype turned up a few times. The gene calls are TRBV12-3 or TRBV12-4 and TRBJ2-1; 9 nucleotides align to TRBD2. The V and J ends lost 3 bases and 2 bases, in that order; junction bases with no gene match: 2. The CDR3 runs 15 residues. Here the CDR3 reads CASSFTSGPYNEQFF. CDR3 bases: TGTGCCAGCAGTTTTACTAGCGGGCCCTACAATGAGCAGTTCTTC.

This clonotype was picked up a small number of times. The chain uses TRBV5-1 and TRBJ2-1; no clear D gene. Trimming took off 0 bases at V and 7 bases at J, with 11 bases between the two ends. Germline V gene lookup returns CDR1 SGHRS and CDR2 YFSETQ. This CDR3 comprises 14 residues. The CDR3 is CASSLGSEMNEQFF. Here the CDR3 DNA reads TGCGCCAGCAGCTTGGGAAGCGAGATGAATGAGCAGTTCTTC.

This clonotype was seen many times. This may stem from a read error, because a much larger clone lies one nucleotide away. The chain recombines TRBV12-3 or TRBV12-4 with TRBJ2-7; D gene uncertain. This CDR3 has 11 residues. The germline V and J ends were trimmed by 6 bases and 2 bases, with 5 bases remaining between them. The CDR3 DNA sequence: TGTGCCAGCAGCCCCACCTACGAGCAGTACTTC. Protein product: CASSPTYEQYF.

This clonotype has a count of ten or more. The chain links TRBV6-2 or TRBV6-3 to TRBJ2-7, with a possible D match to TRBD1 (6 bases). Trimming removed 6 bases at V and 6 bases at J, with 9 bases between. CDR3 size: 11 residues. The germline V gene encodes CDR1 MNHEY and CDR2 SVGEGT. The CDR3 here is CASRARGEQYF. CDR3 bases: TGTGCCAGCAGAGCCAGGGGCGAGCAGTACTTC.

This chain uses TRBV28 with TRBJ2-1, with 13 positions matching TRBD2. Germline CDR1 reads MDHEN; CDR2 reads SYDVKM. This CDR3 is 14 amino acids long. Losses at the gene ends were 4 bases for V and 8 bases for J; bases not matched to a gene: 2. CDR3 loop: CASSWTSGSDEQFF. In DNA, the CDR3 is TGTGCCAGCAGTTGGACTAGCGGGAGCGATGAGCAGTTCTTC.

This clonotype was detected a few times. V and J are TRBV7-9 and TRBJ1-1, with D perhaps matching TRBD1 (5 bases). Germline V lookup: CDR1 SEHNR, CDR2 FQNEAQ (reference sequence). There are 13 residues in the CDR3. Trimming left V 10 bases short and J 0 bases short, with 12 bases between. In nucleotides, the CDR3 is TGTGCCACCAGTCGGGGGATGAACACTGAAGCTTTCTTT. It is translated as CATSRGMNTEAFF.

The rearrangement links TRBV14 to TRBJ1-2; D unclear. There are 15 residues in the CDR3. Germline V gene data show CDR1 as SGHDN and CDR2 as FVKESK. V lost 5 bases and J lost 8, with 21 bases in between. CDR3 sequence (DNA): TGTGCCAGCAGCGAGACCGGGATAGTCACATTAGGCTACACCTTC. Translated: CASSETGIVTLGYTF. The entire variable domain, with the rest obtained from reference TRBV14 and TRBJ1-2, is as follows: EAGVTQFPSHSVIEKGQTVTLRCDPISGHDNLYWYRRVMGKEIKFLLHFVKESKQDESGMPNNRFLAERTGGTYSTLKVQPAELEDSGVYFCASSETGIVTLGYTFGSGTRLTVV.

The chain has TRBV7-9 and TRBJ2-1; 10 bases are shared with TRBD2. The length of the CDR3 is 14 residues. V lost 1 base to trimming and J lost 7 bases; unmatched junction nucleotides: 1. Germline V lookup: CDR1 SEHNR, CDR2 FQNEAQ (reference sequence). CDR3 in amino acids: CASSLELAGNEQFF. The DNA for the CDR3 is TGTGCCAGCAGCTTAGAACTAGCGGGGAATGAGCAGTTCTTC.

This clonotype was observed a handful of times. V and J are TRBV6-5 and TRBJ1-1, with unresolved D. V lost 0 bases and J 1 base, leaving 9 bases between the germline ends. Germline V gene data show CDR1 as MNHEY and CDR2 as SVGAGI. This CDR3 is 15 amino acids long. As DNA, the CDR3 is TGTGCCAGCAGTTACTCGCAGGTCAGGAACACTGAAGCTTTCTTT. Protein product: CASSYSQVRNTEAFF.

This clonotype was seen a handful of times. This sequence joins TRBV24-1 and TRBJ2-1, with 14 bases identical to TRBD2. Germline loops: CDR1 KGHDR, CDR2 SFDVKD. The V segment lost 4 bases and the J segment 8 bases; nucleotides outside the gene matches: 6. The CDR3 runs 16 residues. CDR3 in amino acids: CATSETGTSGSYEQFF. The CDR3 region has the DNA TGTGCCACCAGTGAGACCGGGACTAGCGGGAGTTATGAGCAGTTCTTC.

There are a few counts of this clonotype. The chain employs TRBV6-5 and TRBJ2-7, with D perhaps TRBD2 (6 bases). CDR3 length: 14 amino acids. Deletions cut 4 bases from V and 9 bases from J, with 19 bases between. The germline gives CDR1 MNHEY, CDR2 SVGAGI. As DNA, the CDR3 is TGTGCCAGCAGTTCCGGACGGAGGGGCTTTAGGCAGTACTTC. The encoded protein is CASSSGRRGFRQYF.